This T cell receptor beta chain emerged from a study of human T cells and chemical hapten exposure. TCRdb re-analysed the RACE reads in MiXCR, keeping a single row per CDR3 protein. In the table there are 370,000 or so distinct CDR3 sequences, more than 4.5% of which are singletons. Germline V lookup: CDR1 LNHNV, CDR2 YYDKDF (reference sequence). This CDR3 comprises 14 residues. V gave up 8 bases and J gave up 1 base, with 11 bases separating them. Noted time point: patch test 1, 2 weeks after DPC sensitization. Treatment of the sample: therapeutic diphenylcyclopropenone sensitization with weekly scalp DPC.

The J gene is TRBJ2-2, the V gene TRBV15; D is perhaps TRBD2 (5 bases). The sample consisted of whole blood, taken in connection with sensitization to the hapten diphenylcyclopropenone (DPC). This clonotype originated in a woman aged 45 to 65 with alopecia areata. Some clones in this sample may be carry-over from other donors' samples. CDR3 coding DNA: TGTGCCACCCAGCAAGGGAGGAACACCGGGGAGCTGTTTTTT. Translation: CATQQGRNTGELFF.